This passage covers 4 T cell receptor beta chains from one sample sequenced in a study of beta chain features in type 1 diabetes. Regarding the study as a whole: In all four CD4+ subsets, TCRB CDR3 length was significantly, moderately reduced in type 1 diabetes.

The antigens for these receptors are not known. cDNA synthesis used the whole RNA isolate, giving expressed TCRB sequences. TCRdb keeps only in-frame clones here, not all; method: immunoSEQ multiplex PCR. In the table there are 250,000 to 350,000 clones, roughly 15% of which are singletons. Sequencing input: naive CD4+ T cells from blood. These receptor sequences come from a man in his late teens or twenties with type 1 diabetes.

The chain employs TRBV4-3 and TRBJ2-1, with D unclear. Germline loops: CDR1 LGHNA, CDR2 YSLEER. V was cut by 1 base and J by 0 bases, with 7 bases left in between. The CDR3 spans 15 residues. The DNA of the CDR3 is TGCGCCAGCAGCCAAGCGGTAAGCTCCTACAATGAGCAGTTCTTC. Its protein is CASSQAVSSYNEQFF.

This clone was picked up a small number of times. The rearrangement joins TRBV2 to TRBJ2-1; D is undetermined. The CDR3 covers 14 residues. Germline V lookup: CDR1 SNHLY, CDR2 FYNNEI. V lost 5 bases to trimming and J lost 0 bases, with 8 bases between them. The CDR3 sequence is CASSQSSSYNEQFF. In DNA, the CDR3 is TGTGCCAGCAGTCAGTCCAGCTCCTACAATGAGCAGTTCTTC.

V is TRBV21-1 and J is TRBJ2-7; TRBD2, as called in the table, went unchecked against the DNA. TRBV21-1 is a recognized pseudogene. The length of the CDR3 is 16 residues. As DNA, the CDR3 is TGTGCCAGCAACCCGACTAGCGGGAGGACTTTTTACGAGCAGTACTTC. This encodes CASNPTSGRTFYEQYF.

CDR3 coding DNA: TGCAGCGTTGGTACGGGGAGCGAGCAGTACTTC. This gives the protein CSVGTGSEQYF. This chain uses TRBV29-1 with TRBJ2-7; D possibly corresponds to TRBD2 (5 bases). With 4 bases removed from V and 6 bases from J, the gap between germline ends came to 10 bases. There are 11 residues in the CDR3. Germline V lookup: CDR1 SQVTM, CDR2 ANQGSEA.